The present TCR beta chain was sequenced within a study of cytomegalovirus exposure and HLA in healthy donors. Broader study findings: Three of the chains that were CMV-associated were confirmed in vitro to be specific for CMV antigens. The study flagged approximately 180 TCR beta chains as cytomegalovirus-associated.

As concerns this clone: The antigen remains undetermined.

Repertoires were generated with immunoSEQ multiplex PCR, while TCRdb's copy carries only in-frame clones and drops some. The sample shows over 200,000 clones, roughly 89% of them seen only once. V was clipped by 4 bases and J by 5 bases, with 11 bases between them. The CDR3 is 12 residues long. CDR1 and CDR2 from the germline V gene are SQVTM and ANQGSEA. V usage is TRBV29-1 and J usage is TRBJ2-5; tentative D call: TRBD1 (6 bases). This clonotype was obtained from a young woman in good health and CMV-seronegative. Sample: PBMCs. Here the CDR3 reads CSVGGLGETQYF. In DNA, the CDR3 is TGCAGCGTTGGGGGGCTCGGGGAGACCCAGTACTTC.